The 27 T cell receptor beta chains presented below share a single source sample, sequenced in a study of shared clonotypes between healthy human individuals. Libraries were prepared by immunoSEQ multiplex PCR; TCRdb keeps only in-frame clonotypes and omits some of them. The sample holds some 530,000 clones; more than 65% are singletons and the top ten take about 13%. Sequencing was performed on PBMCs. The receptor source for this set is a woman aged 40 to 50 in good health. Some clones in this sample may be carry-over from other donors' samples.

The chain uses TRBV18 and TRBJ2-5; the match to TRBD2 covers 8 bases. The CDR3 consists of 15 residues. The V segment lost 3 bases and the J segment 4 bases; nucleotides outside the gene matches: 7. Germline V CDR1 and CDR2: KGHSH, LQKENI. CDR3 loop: CASSPIAGRGETQYF. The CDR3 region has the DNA TGTGCCAGCTCACCGATAGCGGGAAGGGGAGAGACCCAGTACTTC.

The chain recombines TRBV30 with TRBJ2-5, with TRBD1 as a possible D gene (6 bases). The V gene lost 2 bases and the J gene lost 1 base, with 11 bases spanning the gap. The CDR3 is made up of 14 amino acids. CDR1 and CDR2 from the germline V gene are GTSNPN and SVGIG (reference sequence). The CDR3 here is CAWSLTGGQETQYF. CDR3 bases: TGTGCCTGGAGTCTGACAGGCGGCCAAGAGACCCAGTACTTC.

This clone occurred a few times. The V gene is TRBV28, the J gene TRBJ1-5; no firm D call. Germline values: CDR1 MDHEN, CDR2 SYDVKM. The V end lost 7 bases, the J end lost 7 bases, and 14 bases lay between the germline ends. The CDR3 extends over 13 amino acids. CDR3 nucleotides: TGTGCCAGCACCCCGCCGACCGGGCAGCCCCAGCATTTT. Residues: CASTPPTGQPQHF.

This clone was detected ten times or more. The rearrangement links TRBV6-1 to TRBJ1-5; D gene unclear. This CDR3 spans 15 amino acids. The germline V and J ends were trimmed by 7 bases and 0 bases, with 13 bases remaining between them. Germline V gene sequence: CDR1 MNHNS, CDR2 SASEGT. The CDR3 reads CASTKTDNSNQPQHF. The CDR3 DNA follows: TGTGCCAGCACCAAGACGGATAATAGCAATCAGCCCCAGCATTTT.

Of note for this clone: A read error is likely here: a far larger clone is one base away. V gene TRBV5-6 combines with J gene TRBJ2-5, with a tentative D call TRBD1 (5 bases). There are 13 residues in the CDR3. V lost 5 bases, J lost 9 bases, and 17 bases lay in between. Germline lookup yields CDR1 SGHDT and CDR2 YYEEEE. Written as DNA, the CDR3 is TGTGCCAGCAGGGGAACAACTGGGGCGGCCCAGTACTTC. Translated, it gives CASRGTTGAAQYF.

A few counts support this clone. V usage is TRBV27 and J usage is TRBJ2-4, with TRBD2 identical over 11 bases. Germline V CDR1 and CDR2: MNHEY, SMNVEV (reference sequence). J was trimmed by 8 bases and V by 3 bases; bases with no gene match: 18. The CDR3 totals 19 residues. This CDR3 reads CASSFPHLGLAGPRDIQYF. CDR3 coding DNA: TGTGCCAGCAGTTTCCCCCACCTCGGACTAGCGGGCCCCCGGGACATTCAGTACTTC.

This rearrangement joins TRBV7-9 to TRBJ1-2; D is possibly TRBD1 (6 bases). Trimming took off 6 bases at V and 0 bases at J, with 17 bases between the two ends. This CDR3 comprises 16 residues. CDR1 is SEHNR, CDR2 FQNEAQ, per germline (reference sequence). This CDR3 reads CASSDPRTAPNYGYTF. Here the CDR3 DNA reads TGTGCCAGCAGTGATCCCAGGACAGCTCCTAACTATGGCTACACCTTC.

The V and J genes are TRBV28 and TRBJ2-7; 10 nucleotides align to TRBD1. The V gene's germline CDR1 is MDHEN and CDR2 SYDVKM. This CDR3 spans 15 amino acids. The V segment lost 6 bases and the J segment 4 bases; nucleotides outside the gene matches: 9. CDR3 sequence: CASSLTPGQGYEQYF. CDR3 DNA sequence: TGTGCCAGCAGCCTCACCCCGGGACAGGGGTACGAGCAGTACTTC.

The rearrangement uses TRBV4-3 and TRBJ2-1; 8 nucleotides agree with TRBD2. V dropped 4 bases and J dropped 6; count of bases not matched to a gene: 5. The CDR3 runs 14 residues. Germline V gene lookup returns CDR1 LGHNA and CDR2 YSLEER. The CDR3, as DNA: TGCGCCAGCAGCCTCCTTAGCGGGATCAATGAGCAGTTCTTC. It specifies CASSLLSGINEQFF.

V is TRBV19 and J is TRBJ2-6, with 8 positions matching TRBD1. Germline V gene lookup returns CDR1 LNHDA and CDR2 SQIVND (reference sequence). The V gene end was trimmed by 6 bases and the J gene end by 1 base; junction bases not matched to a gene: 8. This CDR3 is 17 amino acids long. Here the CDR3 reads CASSITGGVSGANVLTF. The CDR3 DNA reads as TGTGCCAGTAGCATCACAGGGGGTGTATCTGGGGCCAACGTCCTGACTTTC.

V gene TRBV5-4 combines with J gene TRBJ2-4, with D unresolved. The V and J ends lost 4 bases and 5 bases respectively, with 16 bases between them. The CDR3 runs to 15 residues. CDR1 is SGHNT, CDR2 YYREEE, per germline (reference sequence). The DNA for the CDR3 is TGTGCCAGCAGCCCGCTCCCCGGGTTGGAAAACATTCAGTACTTC. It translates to CASSPLPGLENIQYF. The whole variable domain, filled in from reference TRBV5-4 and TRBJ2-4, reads ETGVTQSPTHLIKTRGQQVTLRCSSQSGHNTVSWYQQALGQGPQFIFQYYREEENGRGNFPPRFSGLQFPNYSSELNVNALELDDSALYLCASSPLPGLENIQYFGAGTRLSVL.

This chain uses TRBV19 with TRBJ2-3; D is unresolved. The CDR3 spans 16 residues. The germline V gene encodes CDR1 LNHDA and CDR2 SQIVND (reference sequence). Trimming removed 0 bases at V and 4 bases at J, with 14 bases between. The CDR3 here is CASSIDLPASPDTQYF. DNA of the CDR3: TGTGCCAGTAGTATAGATCTGCCAGCAAGTCCAGATACGCAGTATTTT.

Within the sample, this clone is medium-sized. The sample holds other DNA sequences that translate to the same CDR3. CDR3 in DNA: TGTGCCAGCAGTGACTCGACAGGGGCAGATACGCAGTATTTT. It codes for CASSDSTGADTQYF. This sequence joins TRBV6-4 and TRBJ2-3; 8 bases are a match to TRBD1. The CDR3 extends over 14 amino acids. The germline V gene has CDR1 MRHNA and CDR2 SNTAGT. The trim removed 0 bases at V and 4 bases at J, leaving 0 bases unmatched.

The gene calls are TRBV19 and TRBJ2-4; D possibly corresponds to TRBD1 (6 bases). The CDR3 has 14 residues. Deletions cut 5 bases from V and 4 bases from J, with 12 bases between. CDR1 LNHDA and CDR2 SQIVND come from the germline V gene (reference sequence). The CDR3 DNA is TGTGCCAGTAGTCGCCGGACAGAGAAAAACATTCAGTACTTC. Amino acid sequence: CASSRRTEKNIQYF.

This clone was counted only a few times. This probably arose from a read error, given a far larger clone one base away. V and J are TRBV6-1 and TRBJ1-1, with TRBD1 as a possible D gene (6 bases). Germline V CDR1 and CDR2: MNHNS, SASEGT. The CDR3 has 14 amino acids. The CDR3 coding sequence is TGTGCCTGCAGTGGAGCACAGGGGAACACTGAAGCTTTCTTT. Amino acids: CACSGAQGNTEAFF.

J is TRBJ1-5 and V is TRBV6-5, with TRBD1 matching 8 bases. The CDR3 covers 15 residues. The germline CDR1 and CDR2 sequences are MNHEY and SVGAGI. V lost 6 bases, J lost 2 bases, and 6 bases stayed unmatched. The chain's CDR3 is CASSETGARNQPQHF. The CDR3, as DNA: TGTGCCAGCAGCGAGACAGGGGCTCGCAATCAGCCCCAGCATTTT.

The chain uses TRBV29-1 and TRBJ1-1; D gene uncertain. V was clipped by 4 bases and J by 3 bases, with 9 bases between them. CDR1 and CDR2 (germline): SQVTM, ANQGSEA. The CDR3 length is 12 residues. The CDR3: CSVGPRDTEAFF. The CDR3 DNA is TGCAGCGTTGGCCCTAGGGACACTGAAGCTTTCTTT.

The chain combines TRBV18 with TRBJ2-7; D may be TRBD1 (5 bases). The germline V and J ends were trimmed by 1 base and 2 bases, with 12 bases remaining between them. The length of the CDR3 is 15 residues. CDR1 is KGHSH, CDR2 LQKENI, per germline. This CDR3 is CASSPRPQGAYEQYF. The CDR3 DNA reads TGTGCCAGCTCACCACGACCCCAAGGGGCCTACGAGCAGTACTTC.

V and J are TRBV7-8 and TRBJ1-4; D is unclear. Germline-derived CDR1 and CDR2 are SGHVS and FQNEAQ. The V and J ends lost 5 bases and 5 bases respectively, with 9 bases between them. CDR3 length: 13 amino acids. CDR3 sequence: CASSVYRNEKLFF. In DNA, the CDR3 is TGTGCCAGCAGCGTATACAGAAATGAAAAACTGTTTTTT.

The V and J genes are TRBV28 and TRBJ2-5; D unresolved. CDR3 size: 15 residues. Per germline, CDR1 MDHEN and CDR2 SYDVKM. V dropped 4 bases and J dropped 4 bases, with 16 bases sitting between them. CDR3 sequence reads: CASSSRRLRVETQYF. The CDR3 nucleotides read TGTGCCAGCAGTTCGCGACGGCTAAGGGTAGAGACCCAGTACTTC.

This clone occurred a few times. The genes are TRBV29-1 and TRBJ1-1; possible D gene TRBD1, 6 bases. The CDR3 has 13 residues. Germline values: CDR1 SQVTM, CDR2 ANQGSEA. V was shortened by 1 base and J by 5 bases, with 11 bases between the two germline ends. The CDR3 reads CSVEGQGWTEAFF. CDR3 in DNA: TGCAGCGTTGAAGGGCAGGGGTGGACTGAAGCTTTCTTT.

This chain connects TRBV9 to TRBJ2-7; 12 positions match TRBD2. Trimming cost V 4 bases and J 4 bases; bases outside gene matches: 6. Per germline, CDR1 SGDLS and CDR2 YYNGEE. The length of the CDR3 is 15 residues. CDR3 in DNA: TGTGCCAGCAGCCCGACTAGCGGGAGAGTTTACGAGCAGTACTTC. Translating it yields CASSPTSGRVYEQYF.

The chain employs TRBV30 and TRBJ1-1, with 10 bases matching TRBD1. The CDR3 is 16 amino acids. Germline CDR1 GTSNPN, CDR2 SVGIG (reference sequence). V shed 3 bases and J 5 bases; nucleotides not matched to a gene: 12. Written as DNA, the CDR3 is TGTGCCTGGAGCCCCTGGACAGGGGGTGGAGGGACTGAAGCTTTCTTT. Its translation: CAWSPWTGGGGTEAFF.

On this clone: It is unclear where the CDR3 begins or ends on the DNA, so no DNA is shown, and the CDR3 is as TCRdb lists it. CDR3 sequence: CASSFYICSAGQGADTEAFF. J is TRBJ1-1 and V is TRBV5-4; the D call TRBD1 from the table was never checked on the DNA. CDR1 and CDR2 from the germline V gene are SGHNT and YYREEE (reference sequence). The CDR3 length is 20 residues, termini included.

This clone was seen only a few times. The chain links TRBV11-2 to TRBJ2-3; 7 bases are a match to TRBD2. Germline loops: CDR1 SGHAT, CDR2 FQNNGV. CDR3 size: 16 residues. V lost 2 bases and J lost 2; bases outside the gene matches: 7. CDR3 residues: CASSLLSGRATDTQYF. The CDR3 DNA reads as TGTGCCAGCAGCTTATTGAGTGGGAGGGCCACAGATACGCAGTATTTT.

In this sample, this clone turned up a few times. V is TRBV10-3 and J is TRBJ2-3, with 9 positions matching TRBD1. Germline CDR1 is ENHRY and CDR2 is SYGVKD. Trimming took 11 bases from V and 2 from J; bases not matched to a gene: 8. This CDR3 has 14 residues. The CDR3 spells CAAGTGTYTDTQYF. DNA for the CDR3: TGTGCCGCCGGGACAGGGACGTACACAGATACGCAGTATTTT.

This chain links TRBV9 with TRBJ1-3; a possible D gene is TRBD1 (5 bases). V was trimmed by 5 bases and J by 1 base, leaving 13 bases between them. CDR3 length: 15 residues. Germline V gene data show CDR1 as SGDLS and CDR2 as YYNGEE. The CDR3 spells CASSGGGGSGNTIYF. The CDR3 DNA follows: TGTGCCAGCAGTGGCGGGGGAGGGTCTGGAAACACCATATATTTT.